One sample yielded the 15 T cell receptor beta chains listed below, sequenced in a study of T cell repertoires in cytomegalovirus infection. Which antigens these TCRs recognize remains unknown. From the reads, TCRdb called clonotypes with MiXCR, one entry per CDR3 protein. The profile shows around 230,000 distinct CDR3 sequences, approximately 40% of them singletons. Sequenced material: CD8+ T cells from cultured PBMCs, taken from culture after CMV antigen stimulation. The receptors stem from a human donor in good health (CMV status not recorded). Some clones in this sample may be carry-over from other donors' samples.

J is TRBJ2-6 and V is TRBV9, with TRBD2 matching 8 bases. This CDR3 has 18 amino acids. The germline V gene has CDR1 SGDLS and CDR2 YYNGEE. The V gene end was trimmed by 0 bases and the J gene end by 4 bases; junction bases not matched to a gene: 9. CDR3 loop: CASSVAIAGYSGANVLTF. The CDR3 coding sequence is TGTGCCAGCAGCGTAGCTATAGCGGGGTACTCCGGGGCCAACGTCCTGACTTTC. The whole variable domain, filled in from reference TRBV9 and TRBJ2-6, reads DSGVTQTPKHLITATGQRVTLRCSPRSGDLSVYWYQQSLDQGLQFLIQYYNGEERAKGNILERFSAQQFPDLHSELNLSSLELGDSALYFCASSVAIAGYSGANVLTFGAGSRLTVL.

This clonotype appeared a few times. This sequence joins TRBV9 and TRBJ2-6; D unresolved. Germline V gene lookup returns CDR1 SGDLS and CDR2 YYNGEE. This CDR3 is 16 amino acids long. V dropped 3 bases and J dropped 0 bases, with 10 bases sitting between them. The DNA for the CDR3 is TGTGCCAGCAGCGAATCAGTGATCTCTGGGGCCAACGTCCTGACTTTC. Encoded protein: CASSESVISGANVLTF.

The rearrangement joins TRBV7-9 to TRBJ2-2; D is unresolved. The CDR3 sequence is 15 residues long. Germline CDR1 reads SEHNR; CDR2 reads FQNEAQ (reference sequence). Trimming stripped 6 bases from V and 0 bases from J, with 11 bases between. The CDR3 loop reads CASSRVGPNTGELFF. CDR3 DNA: TGTGCCAGCAGTCGGGTAGGGCCGAACACCGGGGAGCTGTTTTTT.

This clonotype showed up just a few times. This rearrangement joins TRBV7-6 to TRBJ2-1; perhaps TRBD1 as D (6 bases). The CDR3 runs 13 residues. V was trimmed by 5 bases and J by 4 bases, leaving 9 bases between them. CDR1 and CDR2 (germline): SGHVS, FNYEAQ. This CDR3 is CASSPGQYNEQFF. Here the CDR3 DNA reads TGTGCCAGCAGCCCCGGACAGTACAATGAGCAGTTCTTC.

In this sample, this clonotype turned up a few times. V and J are TRBV29-1 and TRBJ1-3; D gene uncertain. Germline CDR1 reads SQVTM; CDR2 reads ANQGSEA. The ends were cut back, 1 base at V and 0 bases at J, with 7 bases in the middle. The CDR3 totals 14 residues. The DNA of the CDR3 is TGCAGCGTTGAAGGGCGTAACTCTGGAAACACCATATATTTT. Protein product: CSVEGRNSGNTIYF.

At least ten counts were recorded for this clonotype. The CDR3 nucleotides read TGTGCCAGCAGCTTAGCGGTGGCAGGGGGCGAGTTAAGAGATACGCAGTATTTT. Residues: CASSLAVAGGELRDTQYF. The chain couples TRBV7-8 to TRBJ2-3; 8 bases match TRBD1. The CDR3 totals 18 residues. With V trimmed by 0 bases and J by 5 bases, 13 bases remained unmatched. From germline, CDR1 is SGHVS and CDR2 FQNEAQ.

This clonotype was detected once. J is TRBJ2-1 and V is TRBV28, with D uncertain. The V end was cut by 7 bases, the J end by 4 bases, with 5 bases between. Germline CDR1 reads MDHEN; CDR2 reads SYDVKM. This CDR3 comprises 11 residues. CDR3 residues: CASNEYNEQFF. CDR3 DNA: TGTGCCAGCAATGAATACAATGAGCAGTTCTTC.

The CDR3 DNA is TGTGCCAGCAGCCCCTATCGGGGGGGTGTTAATGAAAAACTGTTTTTT. Its translation is CASSPYRGGVNEKLFF. The genes are TRBV7-8 and TRBJ1-4; tentative D call: TRBD1 (5 bases). Germline CDR1 and CDR2: SGHVS and FQNEAQ. The germline V and J ends were trimmed by 5 bases and 4 bases, with 17 bases remaining between them. This CDR3 has 16 residues. Complete variable domain (other parts from reference TRBV7-8 and TRBJ1-4): GAGVSQSPRYKVAKRGQDVALRCDPISGHVSLFWYQQALGQGPEFLTYFQNEAQLDKSGLPSDRFFAERPEGSVSTLKIQRTQQEDSAVYLCASSPYRGGVNEKLFFGSGTQLSVL.

The chain uses TRBV7-2 and TRBJ2-3; 14 bases line up with TRBD2. The CDR3 is made up of 18 amino acids. Germline assignment: CDR1 SGHTA and CDR2 FQGNSA. Germline trimming cut 5 bases from V and 4 bases from J; bases unmatched to any gene: 11. CDR3 region: CASSRGTSGSLVADTQYF. The CDR3 DNA reads as TGTGCCAGCAGCCGGGGGACTAGCGGGAGCTTGGTAGCAGATACGCAGTATTTT. The variable domain in full, with the rest retrieved from reference TRBV7-2 and TRBJ2-3, is GAGVSQSPSNKVTEKGKDVELRCDPISGHTALYWYRQSLGQGLEFLIYFQGNSAPDKSGLPSDRFSAERTGGSVSTLTIQRTQQEDSAVYLCASSRGTSGSLVADTQYFGPGTRLTVL.

The rearrangement links TRBV7-9 to TRBJ2-5; D not resolved. The CDR3 is 10 residues long. The V gene lost 4 bases and the J gene lost 5 bases, with 2 bases spanning the gap. The germline V gene has CDR1 SEHNR and CDR2 FQNEAQ (reference sequence). The chain's CDR3 is CASSSETQYF. The CDR3 region has the DNA TGTGCCAGCAGCTCCGAGACCCAGTACTTC.

The chain combines TRBV7-4 with TRBJ1-1; perhaps TRBD1 as D (6 bases). The germline V and J ends were trimmed by 5 bases and 5 bases, with 18 bases remaining between them. This CDR3 has 15 residues. Germline loops: CDR1 SGHVT, CDR2 SQSDAQ. The DNA for the CDR3 is TGTGCCAGCAGCCGGACCACCGGACAGTCGACTGAAGCTTTCTTT. It codes for CASSRTTGQSTEAFF.

J is TRBJ1-5 and V is TRBV12-5; TRBD1 aligns across 10 bases. The V gene's germline CDR1 is LGHNT and CDR2 FRNRAP. This CDR3 region has 18 residues. V trimming: 0 bases; J trimming: 0 bases; junction bases outside the gene matches: 5. CDR3 sequence: CASGLVRGTGDSNQPQHF. The CDR3 bases are TGTGCTAGTGGTTTGGTAAGGGGGACAGGGGATAGCAATCAGCCCCAGCATTTT.

This clonotype has only a few counts. CDR3 bases: TGTGCCAGCAGCTTCGGGGGTGGAAACACCATATATTTT. This sequence encodes CASSFGGGNTIYF. V gene TRBV7-6 combines with J gene TRBJ1-3, with D tentatively TRBD1 (5 bases). Germline CDR1 SGHVS, CDR2 FNYEAQ. V was pared by 3 bases and J by 3 bases, with 6 bases between. This CDR3 comprises 13 residues.

The V and J genes are TRBV28 and TRBJ2-7, with TRBD1 matching 7 bases. The germline V gene has CDR1 MDHEN and CDR2 SYDVKM. The junction had 10 bases not matched to a gene; V was cut back by 5 bases and J by 3 bases. This CDR3 region has 15 residues. In nucleotides, the CDR3 is TGTGCCAGCAGTACAAGCGACAGGGATTACTACGAGCAGTACTTC. This translates into CASSTSDRDYYEQYF.

The CDR3 protein is CASRTVDTEAFF. The CDR3 DNA reads as TGTGCCAGCCGGACAGTTGACACTGAAGCTTTCTTT. This rearrangement joins TRBV6-6 to TRBJ1-1; the D gene is possibly TRBD1 (6 bases). Germline V lookup: CDR1 MNHNY, CDR2 SVGAGI (reference sequence). V lost 8 bases to trimming and J lost 3 bases, with 10 bases between them. The CDR3 has 12 amino acids.